These 13 T cell receptor beta chains were sequenced from one sample in a study of blood T cell repertoires in COVID-19. Generated by immunoSEQ multiplex PCR, the TCRdb table keeps only in-frame clones and is missing some. The table shows some 48,000 clones, with roughly nine tenths occurring only once. Source material: peripheral blood. All receptors derive from a human donor in a cohort sampled during active COVID-19.

The V and J genes are TRBV7-3 and TRBJ2-7; no clear D gene. The V end lost 7 bases, the J end lost 4 bases, and 5 bases lay between the germline ends. The germline V gene has CDR1 SGHTA and CDR2 FQGTGA. CDR3 length: 10 amino acids. The CDR3 here is CASNNYEQYF. The CDR3 nucleotides read TGTGCCAGCAACAATTACGAGCAGTACTTC.

The rearrangement joins TRBV11-3 to TRBJ2-5, with TRBD1 identical over 9 bases. In germline, CDR1 is SGHNT, CDR2 YENEEA. With 4 bases clipped from V and 5 bases from J, the junction kept 5 bases outside the gene matches. This CDR3 spans 14 amino acids. The CDR3 sequence is CASSSQGARETQYF. Written as DNA, the CDR3 is TGTGCCAGCAGCTCACAGGGGGCGCGGGAGACCCAGTACTTC. Looking up the rest from reference TRBV11-3 and TRBJ2-5 gives the full variable domain: EAGVVQSPRYKIIEKKQPVAFWCNPISGHNTLYWYLQNLGQGPELLIRYENEEAVDDSQLPKDRFSAERLKGVDSTLKIQPAELGDSAVYLCASSSQGARETQYFGPGTRLLVL.

The chain joins TRBV6-6 to TRBJ2-2, with 7 nucleotides matching TRBD2. The V gene end was trimmed by 2 bases and the J gene end by 3 bases; junction bases not matched to a gene: 6. Germline CDR1 is MNHNY and CDR2 is SVGAGI (reference sequence). The CDR3 runs to 16 residues. CDR3 protein: CASSYRGDSYTGELFF. DNA of the CDR3: TGTGCCAGCAGTTACCGGGGGGACTCCTACACCGGGGAGCTGTTTTTT.

The V call is TRBV19, the J call TRBJ2-3, with TRBD1 matching over 9 bases. Germline trimming cut 6 bases from V and 5 bases from J; bases unmatched to any gene: 6. Germline V gene data show CDR1 as LNHDA and CDR2 as SQIVND (reference sequence). This CDR3 spans 14 amino acids. In nucleotides, the CDR3 is TGTGCCAGTAGCTGGGACAGGGCTAAAGATACGCAGTATTTT. Translated, it gives CASSWDRAKDTQYF.

Turning to this clone: At one end the junction does not follow the germline gene, possibly because of a read error. This chain uses TRBV19 with TRBJ1-4; D is unresolved. This CDR3 comprises 13 residues. In germline, CDR1 is LNHDA, CDR2 SQIVND (reference sequence). CDR3 residues: CASSPLTSEKLFF. The CDR3 DNA is TGTGCCAGTAGTCCCCTGACTAGTGAAAAACTGTTTTTT.

V is TRBV7-2 and J is TRBJ1-2; D is perhaps TRBD1 (6 bases). The CDR3 sequence is 18 residues long. With 4 bases removed from V and 5 bases from J, the gap between germline ends came to 26 bases. Germline V gene lookup returns CDR1 SGHTA and CDR2 FQGNSA. CDR3 protein: CASSYPPILLGHRYGYTF. The CDR3 region has the DNA TGTGCCAGCAGCTATCCCCCCATCCTCCTGGGACATCGGTATGGCTACACCTTC.

This clone showed up just a few times. The chain is built from TRBV5-5 and TRBJ1-2; the match to TRBD1 covers 8 bases. From germline, CDR1 is SGHKS and CDR2 YYEKEE (reference sequence). This CDR3 is built from 15 residues. V lost 5 bases and J lost 4; bases outside the gene matches: 10. CDR3 sequence: CASRLGQGFGYGYTF. CDR3 nucleotide sequence: TGTGCCAGCAGGCTAGGACAGGGTTTTGGCTATGGCTACACCTTC.

V gene TRBV7-8 combines with J gene TRBJ2-1; TRBD2 agrees at 10 bases. V shed 4 bases and J 5 bases; nucleotides not matched to a gene: 8. The CDR3 runs to 16 residues. Germline CDR1 SGHVS, CDR2 FQNEAQ. The CDR3 DNA sequence: TGTGCCAGCAGCTCCGACCTAGCGGGGGCCAACAATGAGCAGTTCTTC. Its translation is CASSSDLAGANNEQFF.

A single count supports this clone. The rearrangement uses TRBV5-1 and TRBJ2-5; 7 positions match TRBD1. The germline V gene has CDR1 SGHRS and CDR2 YFSETQ. Trimming at V came to 5 bases and at J to 4 bases, leaving 11 bases not matched to a gene. The CDR3 sequence is 15 residues long. DNA of the CDR3: TGCGCCAGCAGAGTCCATCCAGGGACAGCAGAGACCCAGTACTTC. Its protein product is CASRVHPGTAETQYF.

This clone was seen once. The chain is built from TRBV11-3 and TRBJ1-1, with 8 bases lining up with TRBD1. Unmatched junction bases numbered 8, after V lost 4 bases and J lost 7 bases. Germline V gene sequence: CDR1 SGHNT, CDR2 YENEEA. There are 14 residues in the CDR3. CDR3 nucleotides: TGTGCCAGCAGCTCCTTCGACAGGGGACGTGAAGCTTTCTTT. It is translated as CASSSFDRGREAFF.

The chain has TRBV5-1 and TRBJ2-7, with D possibly matching TRBD1 (5 bases). The CDR3 has 15 residues. With 4 bases removed from V and 3 bases from J, the gap between germline ends came to 17 bases. From germline, CDR1 is SGHRS and CDR2 YFSETQ. The CDR3 sequence is CASSQTGQPNYEQYF. DNA of the CDR3: TGCGCCAGCAGCCAAACAGGTCAACCCAACTACGAGCAGTACTTC.

Here the CDR3 reads CASSKGLAVNTGELFF. The CDR3 coding sequence is TGTGCCAGCAGTAAAGGACTAGCGGTGAACACCGGGGAGCTGTTTTTT. The chain combines TRBV6-1 with TRBJ2-2; the match to TRBD2 covers 10 bases. J was trimmed by 1 base and V by 5 bases; bases with no gene match: 4. The CDR3 is 16 residues long. Germline-derived CDR1 and CDR2 are MNHNS and SASEGT.

The chain uses TRBV12-3 or TRBV12-4 and TRBJ1-5, with D maybe TRBD1 (6 bases). V lost 4 bases and J 5 bases, leaving 9 bases between the germline ends. The CDR3 totals 13 residues. The CDR3 DNA follows: TGTGCCAGCAGTTCAGGGGCCCATCAGCCCCAGCATTTT. This gives the protein CASSSGAHQPQHF.